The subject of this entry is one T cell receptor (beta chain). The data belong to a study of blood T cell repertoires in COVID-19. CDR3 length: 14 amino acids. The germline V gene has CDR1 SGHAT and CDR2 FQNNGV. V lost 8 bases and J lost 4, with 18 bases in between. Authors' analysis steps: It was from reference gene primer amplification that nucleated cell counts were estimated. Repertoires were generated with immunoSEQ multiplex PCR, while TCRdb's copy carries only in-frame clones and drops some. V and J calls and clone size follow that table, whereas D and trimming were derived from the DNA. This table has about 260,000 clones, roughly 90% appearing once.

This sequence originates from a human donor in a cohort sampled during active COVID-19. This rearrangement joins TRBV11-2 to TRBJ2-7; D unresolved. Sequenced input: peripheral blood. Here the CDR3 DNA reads TGTGCCAGCGGCGAGTCAGGATCGGCTTACGAGCAGTACTTC. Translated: CASGESGSAYEQYF.